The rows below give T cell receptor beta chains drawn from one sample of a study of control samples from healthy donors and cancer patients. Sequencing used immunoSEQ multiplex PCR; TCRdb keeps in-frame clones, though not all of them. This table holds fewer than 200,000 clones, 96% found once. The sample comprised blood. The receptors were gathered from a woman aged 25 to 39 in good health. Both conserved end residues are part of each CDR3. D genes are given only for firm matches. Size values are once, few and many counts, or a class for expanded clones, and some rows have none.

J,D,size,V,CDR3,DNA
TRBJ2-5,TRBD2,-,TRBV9,CASSPADGGVETQYF,TGTGCCAGCAGCCCCGCTGACGGGGGGGTTGAGACCCAGTACTTC
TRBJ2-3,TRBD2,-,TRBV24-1,CATSARTSGVDTDTQYF,TGTGCCACCAGTGCCCGGACTAGCGGGGTGGACACAGATACGCAGTATTTT
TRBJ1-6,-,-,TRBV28,CASSLVTPGSPLHF,TGTGCCAGCAGTTTGGTCACGCCCGGCTCACCCCTCCACTTT
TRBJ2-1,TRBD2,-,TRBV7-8,CASIVAGGRSYNEQFF,TGTGCCAGCATCGTAGCGGGAGGGCGCTCCTACAATGAGCAGTTCTTC
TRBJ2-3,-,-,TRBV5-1,CASSWLRDSATTDTQYF,TGCGCCAGCAGCTGGCTCCGGGACTCCGCAACCACAGATACGCAGTATTTT
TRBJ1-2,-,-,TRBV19,CASSIRASNYGYTF,TGTGCCAGTAGTATACGGGCGAGTAACTATGGCTACACCTTC
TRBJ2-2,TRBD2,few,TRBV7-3,CASSSGLAGALGELFF,TGTGCCAGCAGCTCCGGACTAGCGGGAGCACTCGGGGAGCTGTTTTTT
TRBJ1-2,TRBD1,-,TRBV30,CAWVDRDRINYGYTF,TGTGCCTGGGTAGACCGGGACAGAATAAACTATGGCTACACCTTC
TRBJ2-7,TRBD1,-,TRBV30,CAWSRQGDVLYEQYF,TGTGCCTGGAGCAGACAGGGAGATGTACTCTACGAGCAGTACTTC
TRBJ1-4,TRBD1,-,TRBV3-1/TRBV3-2,CASSQGSGGNEKLFF,TGTGCCAGCAGCCAAGGGTCAGGGGGTAATGAAAAACTGTTTTTT
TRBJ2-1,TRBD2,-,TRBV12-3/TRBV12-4,CASRGLAVAQFF,TGTGCCAGCAGAGGACTAGCGGTGGCGCAGTTCTTC
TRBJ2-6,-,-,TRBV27,CASSLVGGANVLTF,TGTGCCAGCAGTTTAGTGGGAGGGGCCAACGTCCTGACTTTC
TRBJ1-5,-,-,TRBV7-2,CASSLVQGYSRIQPQHF,TGTGCCAGCAGCTTAGTCCAGGGGTACTCTAGAATTCAGCCCCAGCATTTT
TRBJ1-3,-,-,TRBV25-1,CASSEFGRAGNTIYF,TGTGCCAGCAGTGAATTCGGCAGGGCCGGAAACACCATATATTTT
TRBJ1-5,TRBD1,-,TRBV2,CASSRDRVGQPQHF,TGTGCCAGCAGTCGTGACAGGGTCGGACAGCCCCAGCATTTT
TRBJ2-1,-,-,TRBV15,CATSRDQATGDNEQFF,TGTGCCACCAGCAGAGATCAGGCGACAGGCGACAATGAGCAGTTCTTC
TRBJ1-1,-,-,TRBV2,CASSVMGEPEAFF,TGTGCCAGCAGTGTCATGGGGGAGCCTGAAGCTTTCTTT
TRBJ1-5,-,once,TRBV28,CASSFPLNQPQHF,TGTGCCAGCAGTTTTCCTCTCAATCAGCCCCAGCATTTT
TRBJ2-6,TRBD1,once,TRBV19,CASRTGGSGANVLTF,TGTGCCAGTCGGACAGGAGGCTCTGGGGCCAACGTCCTGACTTTC
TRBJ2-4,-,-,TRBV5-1,CASSLGQGGIQYF,TGCGCCAGCAGCTTGGGGCAGGGCGGCATTCAGTACTTC
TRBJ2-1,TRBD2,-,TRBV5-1,CASSQTLAGGLSYNEQFF,TGCGCCAGCAGCCAGACACTAGCGGGGGGCCTCTCCTACAATGAGCAGTTCTTC
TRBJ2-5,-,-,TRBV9,CASSVDSEVLVGETQYF,TGTGCCAGCAGCGTAGATTCGGAGGTCCTGGTAGGAGAGACCCAGTACTTC
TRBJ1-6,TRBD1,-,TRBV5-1,CASSLGGTVNSPLHF,TGCGCCAGCAGCTTGGGGGGGACAGTTAATTCACCCCTCCACTTT
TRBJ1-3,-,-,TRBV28,CASRLKNFSGNTIYF,TGTGCCAGCAGACTCAAGAATTTCTCTGGAAACACCATATATTTT
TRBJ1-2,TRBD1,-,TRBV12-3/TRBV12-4,CASGQGAYGYTF,TGTGCCAGCGGCCAGGGGGCGTATGGCTACACCTTC
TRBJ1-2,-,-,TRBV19,CASTQQARANYGYTF,TGTGCCAGTACCCAACAGGCGCGAGCTAACTATGGCTACACCTTC
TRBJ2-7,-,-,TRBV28,CASSSSSYEQYF,TGTGCCAGCAGTTCGAGCTCCTACGAGCAGTACTTC
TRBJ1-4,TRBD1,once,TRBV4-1,CASSQETGEGEKLFF,TGCGCCAGCAGCCAAGAGACAGGGGAGGGTGAAAAACTGTTTTTT
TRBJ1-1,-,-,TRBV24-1,CATSDTGTSGEEAFF,TGTGCCACCAGTGACACCGGGACATCGGGTGAGGAAGCTTTCTTT
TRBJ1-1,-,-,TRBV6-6,CASRMNTEAFF,TGTGCCAGCAGGATGAACACTGAAGCTTTCTTT
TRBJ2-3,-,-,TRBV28,CASSIGTSTDTQYF,TGTGCCAGCAGTATAGGGACTAGCACAGATACGCAGTATTTT
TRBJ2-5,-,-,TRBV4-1,CASSQGRTVQETQYF,TGCGCCAGCAGCCAAGGACGTACCGTCCAAGAGACCCAGTACTTC
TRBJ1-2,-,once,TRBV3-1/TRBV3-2,CASSHNRDNYGYTF,TGTGCCAGCAGCCATAACAGGGATAACTATGGCTACACCTTC
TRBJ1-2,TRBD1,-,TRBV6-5,CASTYSNRGHGYTF,TGTGCCAGCACCTACTCAAACAGGGGGCATGGCTACACCTTC
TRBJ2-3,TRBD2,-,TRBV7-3,CASSPWAGGPTDTQYF,TGTGCCAGCAGCCCATGGGCGGGAGGACCCACAGATACGCAGTATTTT
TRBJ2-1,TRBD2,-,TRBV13,CASSFLAGGYNEQFF,TGTGCCAGCAGCTTCCTAGCGGGGGGCTACAATGAGCAGTTCTTC
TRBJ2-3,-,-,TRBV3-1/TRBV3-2,CASSQVDLTSTDTQYF,TGTGCCAGCAGCCAAGTAGACTTAACTAGCACAGATACGCAGTATTTT
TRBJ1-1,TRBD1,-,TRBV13,CASSPKGTGFRNTEAFF,TGTGCCAGCAGCCCAAAGGGGACAGGGTTTCGGAACACTGAAGCTTTCTTT
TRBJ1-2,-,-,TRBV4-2,CASSPRSGEDYGYTF,TGTGCCAGCAGCCCCCGGTCAGGGGAAGACTATGGCTACACCTTC
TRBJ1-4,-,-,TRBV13,CASRRWGKLFF,TGTGCCAGCCGCCGATGGGGAAAACTGTTTTTT